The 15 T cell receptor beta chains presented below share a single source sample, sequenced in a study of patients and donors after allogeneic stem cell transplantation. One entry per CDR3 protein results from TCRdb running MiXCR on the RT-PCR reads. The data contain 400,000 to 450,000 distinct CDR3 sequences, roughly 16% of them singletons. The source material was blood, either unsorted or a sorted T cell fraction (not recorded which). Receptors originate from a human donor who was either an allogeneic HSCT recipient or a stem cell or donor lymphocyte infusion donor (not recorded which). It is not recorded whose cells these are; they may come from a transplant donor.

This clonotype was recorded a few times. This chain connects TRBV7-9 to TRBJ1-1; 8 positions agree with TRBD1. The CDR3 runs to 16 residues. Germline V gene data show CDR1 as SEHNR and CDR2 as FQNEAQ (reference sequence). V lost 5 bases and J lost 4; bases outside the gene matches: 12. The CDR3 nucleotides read TGTGCCAGCAGCCCCGGACAGGGAAGAGGGGGCACTGAAGCTTTCTTT. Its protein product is CASSPGQGRGGTEAFF.

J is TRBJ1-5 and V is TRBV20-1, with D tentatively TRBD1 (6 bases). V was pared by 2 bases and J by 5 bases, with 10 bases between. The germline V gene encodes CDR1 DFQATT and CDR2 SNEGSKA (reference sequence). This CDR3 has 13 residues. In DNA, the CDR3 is TGCAGTGCTAGATGGGGGCTGGATCAGCCCCAGCATTTT. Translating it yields CSARWGLDQPQHF.

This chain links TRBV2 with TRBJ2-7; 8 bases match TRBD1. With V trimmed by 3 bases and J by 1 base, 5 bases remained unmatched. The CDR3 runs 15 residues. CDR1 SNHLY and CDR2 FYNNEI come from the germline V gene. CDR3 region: CASSDRTGTSYEQYF. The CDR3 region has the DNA TGTGCCAGCAGTGACAGGACAGGGACGTCCTACGAGCAGTACTTC.

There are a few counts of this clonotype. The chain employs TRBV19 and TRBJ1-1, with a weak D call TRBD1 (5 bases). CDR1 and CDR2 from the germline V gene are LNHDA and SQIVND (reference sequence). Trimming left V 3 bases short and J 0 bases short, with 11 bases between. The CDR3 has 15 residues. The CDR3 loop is CASSIYRKMNTEAFF. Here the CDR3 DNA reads TGTGCCAGTAGTATCTACAGGAAAATGAACACTGAAGCTTTCTTT.

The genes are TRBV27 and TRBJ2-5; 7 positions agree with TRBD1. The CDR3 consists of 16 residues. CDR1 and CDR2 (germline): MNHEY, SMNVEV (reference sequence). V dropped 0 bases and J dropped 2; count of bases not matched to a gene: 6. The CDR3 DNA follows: TGTGCCAGCAGTTTATCGGCCCAGACAGGGCAAGAGACCCAGTACTTC. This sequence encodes CASSLSAQTGQETQYF.

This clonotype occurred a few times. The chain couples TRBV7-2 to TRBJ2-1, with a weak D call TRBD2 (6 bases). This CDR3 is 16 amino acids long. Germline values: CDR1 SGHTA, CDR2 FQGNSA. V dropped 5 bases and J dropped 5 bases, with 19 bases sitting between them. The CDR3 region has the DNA TGTGCCAGCAGCGACCGTAGCGCGGGGAGAAACAATGAGCAGTTCTTC. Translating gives CASSDRSAGRNNEQFF.

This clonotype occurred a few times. The CDR3 DNA sequence: TGTGCCAGCAGTCACCTGACAGGGGCTAACTATGGCTACACCTTC. Residues: CASSHLTGANYGYTF. The chain is built from TRBV6-1 and TRBJ1-2, with 8 bases matching TRBD1. This CDR3 has 15 residues. CDR1 is MNHNS and CDR2 is SASEGT in the germline V gene. The junction had 5 bases not matched to a gene; V was cut back by 5 bases and J by 0 bases.

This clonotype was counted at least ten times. CDR3 sequence (DNA): TGTGCCAGCAGTTTTTCCGATCAGCCCCAGCATTTT. This codes for CASSFSDQPQHF. This sequence joins TRBV27 and TRBJ1-5; unclear D gene. Germline V gene sequence: CDR1 MNHEY, CDR2 SMNVEV (reference sequence). Trimming removed 3 bases at V and 5 bases at J, with 5 bases between. The CDR3 spans 12 residues.

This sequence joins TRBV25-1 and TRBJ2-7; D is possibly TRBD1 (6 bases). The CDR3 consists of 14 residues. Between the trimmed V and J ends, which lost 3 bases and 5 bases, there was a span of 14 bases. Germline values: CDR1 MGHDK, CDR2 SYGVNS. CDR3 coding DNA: TGTGCCAGCAGTGAGATGACAGGAGTCCACGAGCAGTACTTC. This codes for CASSEMTGVHEQYF.

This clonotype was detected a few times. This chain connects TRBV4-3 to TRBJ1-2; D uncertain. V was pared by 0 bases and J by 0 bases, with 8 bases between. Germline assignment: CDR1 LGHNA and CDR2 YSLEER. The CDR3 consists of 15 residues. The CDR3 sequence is CASSQDRWSNYGYTF. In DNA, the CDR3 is TGCGCCAGCAGCCAAGATCGATGGTCTAACTATGGCTACACCTTC.

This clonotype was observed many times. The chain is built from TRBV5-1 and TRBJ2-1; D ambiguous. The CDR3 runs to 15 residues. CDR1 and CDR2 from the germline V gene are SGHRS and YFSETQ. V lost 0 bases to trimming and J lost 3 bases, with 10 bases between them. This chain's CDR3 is CASSLEGSIYNEQFF. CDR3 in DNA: TGCGCCAGCAGCTTGGAAGGGTCGATCTACAATGAGCAGTTCTTC.

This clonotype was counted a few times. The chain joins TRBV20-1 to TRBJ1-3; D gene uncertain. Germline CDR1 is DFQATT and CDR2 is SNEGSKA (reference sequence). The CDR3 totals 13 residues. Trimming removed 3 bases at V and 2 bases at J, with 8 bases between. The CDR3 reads CSARSQTGNTIYF. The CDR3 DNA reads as TGCAGTGCTAGGAGTCAGACTGGAAACACCATATATTTT.

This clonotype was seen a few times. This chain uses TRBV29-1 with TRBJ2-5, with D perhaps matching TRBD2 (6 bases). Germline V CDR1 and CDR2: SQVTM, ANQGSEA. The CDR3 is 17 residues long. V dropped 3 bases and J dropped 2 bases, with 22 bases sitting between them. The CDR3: CSVDDEGGVLDQETQYF. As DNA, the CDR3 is TGCAGCGTTGACGACGAAGGAGGGGTCCTAGATCAAGAGACCCAGTACTTC.

In DNA form, the CDR3 reads TGTGCCACCAGTGATACAGGGGGGATCTACGAGCAGTACTTC. As protein: CATSDTGGIYEQYF. V and J are TRBV24-1 and TRBJ2-7, with TRBD1 matching over 8 bases. Germline CDR1 and CDR2: KGHDR and SFDVKD. This CDR3 is 14 amino acids long. J gave up 3 bases and V 3 bases, and 3 bases lay outside the gene matches.

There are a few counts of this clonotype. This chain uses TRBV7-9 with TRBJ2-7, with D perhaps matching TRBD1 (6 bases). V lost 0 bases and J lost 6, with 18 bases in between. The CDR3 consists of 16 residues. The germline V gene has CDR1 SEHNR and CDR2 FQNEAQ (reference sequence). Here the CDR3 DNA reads TGTGCCAGCAGCTTAGCGCTGACAGGTCTATCGGGCGAGCAGTACTTC. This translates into CASSLALTGLSGEQYF.